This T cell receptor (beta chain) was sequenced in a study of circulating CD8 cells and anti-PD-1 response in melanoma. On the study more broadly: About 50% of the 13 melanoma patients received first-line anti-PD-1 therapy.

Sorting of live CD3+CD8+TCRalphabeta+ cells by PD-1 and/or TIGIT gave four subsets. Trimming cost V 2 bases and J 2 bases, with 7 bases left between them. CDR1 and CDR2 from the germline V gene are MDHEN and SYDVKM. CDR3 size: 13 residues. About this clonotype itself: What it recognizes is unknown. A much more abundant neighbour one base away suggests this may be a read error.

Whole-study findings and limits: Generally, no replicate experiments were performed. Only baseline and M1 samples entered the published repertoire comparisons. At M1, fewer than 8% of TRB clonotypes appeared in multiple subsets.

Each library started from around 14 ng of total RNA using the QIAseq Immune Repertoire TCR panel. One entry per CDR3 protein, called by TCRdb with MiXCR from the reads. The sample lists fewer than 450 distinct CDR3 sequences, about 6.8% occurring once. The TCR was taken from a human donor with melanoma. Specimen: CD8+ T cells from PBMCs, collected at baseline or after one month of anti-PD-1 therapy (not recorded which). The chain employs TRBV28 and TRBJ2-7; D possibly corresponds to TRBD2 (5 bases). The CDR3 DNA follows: TGTGCCAGCAGTTTACCGCGGGCCTACGAGCAGTACTTC. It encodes CASSLPRAYEQYF.